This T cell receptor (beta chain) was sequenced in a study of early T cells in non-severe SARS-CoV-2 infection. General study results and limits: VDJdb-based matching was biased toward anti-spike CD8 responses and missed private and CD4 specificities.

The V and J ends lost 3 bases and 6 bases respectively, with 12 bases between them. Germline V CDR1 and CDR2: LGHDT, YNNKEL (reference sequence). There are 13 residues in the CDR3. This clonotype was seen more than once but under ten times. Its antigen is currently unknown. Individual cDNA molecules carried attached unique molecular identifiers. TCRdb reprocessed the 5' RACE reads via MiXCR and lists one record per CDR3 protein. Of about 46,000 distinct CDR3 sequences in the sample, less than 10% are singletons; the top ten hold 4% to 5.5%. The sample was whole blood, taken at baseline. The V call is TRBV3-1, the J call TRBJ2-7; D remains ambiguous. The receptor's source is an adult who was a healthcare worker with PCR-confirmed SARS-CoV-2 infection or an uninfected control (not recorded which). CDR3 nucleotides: TGTGCCAGCAGCCAGAAAGGATTTTCCGAGCAGTACTTC. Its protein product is CASSQKGFSEQYF.